This T cell receptor (beta chain) comes out of a study of T cell responses to AZD1222 COVID-19 vaccine. The CDR3 runs 16 residues. V lost 0 bases, J lost 1 base, and 13 bases lay in between. The V gene's germline CDR1 is SGHNT and CDR2 YYREEE (reference sequence). Libraries were prepared by immunoSEQ multiplex PCR; TCRdb keeps only in-frame clonotypes and omits some of them. In the table there are fewer than 150,000 clones, 88% of which are singletons. This clone was seen a single time. Recipients boosted at about 4 weeks or about 12 weeks are pooled. This chain joins TRBV5-4 and TRBJ2-5; D is undetermined. This sample comprised peripheral blood, obtained 28 days after the second AZD1222 dose. The receptor was isolated from an adult who received the AZD1222 COVID-19 vaccine. CDR3 sequence: CASSLGSVRAQETQYF. CDR3 DNA sequence: TGTGCCAGCAGCTTGGGGAGTGTCCGGGCCCAAGAGACCCAGTACTTC.